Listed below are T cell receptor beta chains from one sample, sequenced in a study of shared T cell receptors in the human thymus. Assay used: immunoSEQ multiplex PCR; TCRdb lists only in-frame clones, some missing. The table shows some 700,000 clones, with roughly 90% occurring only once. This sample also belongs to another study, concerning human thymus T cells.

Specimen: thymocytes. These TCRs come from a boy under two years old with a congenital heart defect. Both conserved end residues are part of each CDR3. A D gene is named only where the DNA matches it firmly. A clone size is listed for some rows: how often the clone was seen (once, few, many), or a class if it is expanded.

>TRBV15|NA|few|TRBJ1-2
CATSSLPGHNNYGYTF
TGTGCCACCAGCAGCCTCCCGGGACACAATAACTATGGCTACACCTTC
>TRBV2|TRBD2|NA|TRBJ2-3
CASSLGAGGRADTQYF
TGTGCCAGCAGTTTAGGAGCGGGAGGGAGGGCAGATACGCAGTATTTT
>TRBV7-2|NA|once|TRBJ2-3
CASSSYYTDTQYF
TGTGCCAGCAGCTCCTACTATACAGATACGCAGTATTTT
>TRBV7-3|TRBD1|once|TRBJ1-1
CASSLTCMDRGPEAFF
TGTGCCAGCAGCTTAACGTGTATGGACAGGGGCCCTGAAGCTTTCTTT
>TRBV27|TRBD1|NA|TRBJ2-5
CASSRGQGAVGETQYF
TGTGCCAGCAGCCGTGGACAGGGGGCTGTAGGGGAGACCCAGTACTTC
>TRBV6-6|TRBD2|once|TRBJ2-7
CASSFLAGGNSYEQYF
TGTGCCAGCAGTTTTCTAGCGGGAGGAAACTCCTACGAGCAGTACTTC
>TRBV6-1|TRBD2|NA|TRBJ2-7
CASSRAGGPYEQYF
TGTGCCAGCAGTAGAGCGGGGGGCCCCTACGAGCAGTACTTC
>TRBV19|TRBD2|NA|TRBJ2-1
CASSMLRLAGALSYNEQFF
TGTGCCAGTAGTATGCTGAGACTAGCGGGGGCACTCTCCTACAATGAGCAGTTCTTC
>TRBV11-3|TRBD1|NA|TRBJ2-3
CASSSTGTGEDTQYF
TGTGCCAGCAGCTCAACCGGGACAGGAGAAGATACGCAGTATTTT
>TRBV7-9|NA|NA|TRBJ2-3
CASSPRGSGKDTQYF
TGTGCCAGCAGCCCCCGAGGTAGCGGCAAAGATACGCAGTATTTT
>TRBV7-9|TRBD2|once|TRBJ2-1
CASSPGTINEQFF
TGTGCCAGCAGCCCCGGGACTATCAATGAGCAGTTCTTC
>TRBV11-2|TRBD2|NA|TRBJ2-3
CASSLVFAGGGTDTQYF
TGTGCCAGCAGCTTAGTTTTCGCGGGAGGGGGCACAGATACGCAGTATTTT
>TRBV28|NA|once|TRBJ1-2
CASSLEGWGYTF
TGTGCCAGCAGTTTGGAGGGGTGGGGCTACACCTTC
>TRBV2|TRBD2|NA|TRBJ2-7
CASRLTSGRVDEQYF
TGTGCCAGCAGGTTGACTAGCGGGAGAGTGGACGAGCAGTACTTC
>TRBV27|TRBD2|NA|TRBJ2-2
CASSLSGTSGEWNTGELFF
TGTGCCAGCAGTTTATCTGGGACTAGCGGCGAATGGAACACCGGGGAGCTGTTTTTT
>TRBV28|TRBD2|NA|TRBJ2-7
CASSLAEAASGIITYEQYF
TGTGCCAGCAGTTTAGCGGAGGCAGCTAGCGGGATCATTACCTACGAGCAGTACTTC